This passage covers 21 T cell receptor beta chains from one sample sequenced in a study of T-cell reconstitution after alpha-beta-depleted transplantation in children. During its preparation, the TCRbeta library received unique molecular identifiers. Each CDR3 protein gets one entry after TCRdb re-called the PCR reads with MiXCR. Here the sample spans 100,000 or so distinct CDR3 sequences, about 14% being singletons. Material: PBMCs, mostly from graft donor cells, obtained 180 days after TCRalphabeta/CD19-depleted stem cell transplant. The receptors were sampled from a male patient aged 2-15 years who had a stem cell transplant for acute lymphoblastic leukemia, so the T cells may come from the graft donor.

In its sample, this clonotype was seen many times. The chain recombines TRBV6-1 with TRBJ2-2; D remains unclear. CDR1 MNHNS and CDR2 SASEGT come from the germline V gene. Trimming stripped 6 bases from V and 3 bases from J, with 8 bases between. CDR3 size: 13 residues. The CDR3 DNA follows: TGTGCCAGCAGCTTGTCCCACACCGGGGAGCTGTTTTTT. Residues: CASSLSHTGELFF.

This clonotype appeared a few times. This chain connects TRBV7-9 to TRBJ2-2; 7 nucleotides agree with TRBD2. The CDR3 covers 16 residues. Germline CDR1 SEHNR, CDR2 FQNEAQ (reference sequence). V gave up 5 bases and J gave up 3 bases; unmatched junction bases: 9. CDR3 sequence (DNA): TGTGCCAGCAGCCGACATCGCGGGGGTTACACCGGGGAGCTGTTTTTT. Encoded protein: CASSRHRGGYTGELFF.

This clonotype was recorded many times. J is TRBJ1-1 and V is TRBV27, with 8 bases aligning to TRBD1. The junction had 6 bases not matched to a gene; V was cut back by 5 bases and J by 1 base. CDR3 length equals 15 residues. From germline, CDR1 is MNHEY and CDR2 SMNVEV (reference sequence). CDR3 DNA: TGTGCCAGCAGTGTAGGACAGGGTGAGAACACTGAAGCTTTCTTT. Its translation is CASSVGQGENTEAFF.

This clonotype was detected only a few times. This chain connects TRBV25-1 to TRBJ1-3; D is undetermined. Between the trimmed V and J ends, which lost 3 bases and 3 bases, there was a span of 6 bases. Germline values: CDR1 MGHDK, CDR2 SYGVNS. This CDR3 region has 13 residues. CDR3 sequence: CASSEPGGNTIYF. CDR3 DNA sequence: TGTGCCAGCAGTGAGCCCGGTGGAAACACCATATATTTT.

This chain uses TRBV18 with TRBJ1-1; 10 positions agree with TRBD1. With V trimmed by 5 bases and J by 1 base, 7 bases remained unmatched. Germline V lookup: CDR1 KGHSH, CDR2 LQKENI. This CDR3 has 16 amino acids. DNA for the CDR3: TGTGCCAGCTCAGCCGCCGGGACAGGGGAGAACACTGAAGCTTTCTTT. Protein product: CASSAAGTGENTEAFF.

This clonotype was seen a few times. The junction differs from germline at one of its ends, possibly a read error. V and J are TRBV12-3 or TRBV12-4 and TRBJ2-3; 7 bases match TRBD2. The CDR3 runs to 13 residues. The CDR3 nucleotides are TGTGCCAGCAGTCTAGCGGACACAGATACGCAGTATTTT. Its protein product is CASSLADTDTQYF.

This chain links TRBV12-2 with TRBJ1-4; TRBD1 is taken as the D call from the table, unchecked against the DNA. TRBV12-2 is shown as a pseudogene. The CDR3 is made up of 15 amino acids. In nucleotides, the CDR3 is TGTGCAAGTCGTGCCTTCCGGGGCACTAATGAAAAACTGTTTTTT. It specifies CASRAFRGTNEKLFF.

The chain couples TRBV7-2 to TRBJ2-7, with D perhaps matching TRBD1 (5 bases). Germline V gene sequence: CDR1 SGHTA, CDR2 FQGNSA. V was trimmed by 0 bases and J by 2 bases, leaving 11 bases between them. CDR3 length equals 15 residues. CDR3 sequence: CASSLAVDSAYEQYF. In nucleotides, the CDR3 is TGTGCCAGCAGCTTAGCCGTTGACAGTGCCTACGAGCAGTACTTC.

CDR3 sequence: CASSYTDRVTEQYF. CDR3 DNA sequence: TGTGCCAGCAGTTACACGGACAGGGTAACCGAGCAGTACTTC. The chain carries TRBV6-5 and TRBJ2-7; 8 bases agree with TRBD1. The CDR3 is 14 amino acids. Trimming at V came to 2 bases and at J to 6 bases, leaving 6 bases not matched to a gene. Germline V gene lookup returns CDR1 MNHEY and CDR2 SVGAGI.

CDR3 region: CATGQGNQPQHF. In DNA, the CDR3 is TGTGCCACCGGACAGGGCAATCAGCCCCAGCATTTT. This chain links TRBV27 with TRBJ1-5; 7 bases are a match to TRBD1. With 10 bases clipped from V and 2 bases from J, the junction kept 2 bases outside the gene matches. Germline CDR1 reads MNHEY; CDR2 reads SMNVEV (reference sequence). The CDR3 loop spans 12 amino acids.

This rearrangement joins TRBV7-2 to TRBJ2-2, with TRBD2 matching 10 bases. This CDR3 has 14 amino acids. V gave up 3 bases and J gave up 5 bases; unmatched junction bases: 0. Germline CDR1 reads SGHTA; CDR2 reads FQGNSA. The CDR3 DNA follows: TGTGCCAGCAGCTTTAGCGGGGGGACCGGGGAGCTGTTTTTT. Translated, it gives CASSFSGGTGELFF. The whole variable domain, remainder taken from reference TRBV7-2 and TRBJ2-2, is GAGVSQSPSNKVTEKGKDVELRCDPISGHTALYWYRQSLGQGLEFLIYFQGNSAPDKSGLPSDRFSAERTGGSVSTLTIQRTQQEDSAVYLCASSFSGGTGELFFGEGSRLTVL.

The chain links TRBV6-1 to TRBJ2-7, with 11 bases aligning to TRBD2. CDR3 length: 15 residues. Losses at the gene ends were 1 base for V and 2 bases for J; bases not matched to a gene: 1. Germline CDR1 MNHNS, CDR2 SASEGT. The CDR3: CASSEGLAGPYEQYF. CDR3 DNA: TGTGCCAGCAGTGAAGGACTAGCGGGGCCCTACGAGCAGTACTTC.

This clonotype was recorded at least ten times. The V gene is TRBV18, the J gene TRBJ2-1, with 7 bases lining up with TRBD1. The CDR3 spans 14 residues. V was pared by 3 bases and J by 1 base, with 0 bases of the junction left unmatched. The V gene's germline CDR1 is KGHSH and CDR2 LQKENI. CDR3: CASSPRGSYNEQFF. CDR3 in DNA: TGTGCCAGCTCACCCAGGGGGTCCTACAATGAGCAGTTCTTC.

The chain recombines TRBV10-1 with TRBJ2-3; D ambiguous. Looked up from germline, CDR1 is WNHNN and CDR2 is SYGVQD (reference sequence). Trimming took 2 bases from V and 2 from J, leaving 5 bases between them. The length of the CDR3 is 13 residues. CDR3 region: CASSEQVTDTQYF. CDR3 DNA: TGCGCCAGCAGTGAGCAGGTCACAGATACGCAGTATTTT.

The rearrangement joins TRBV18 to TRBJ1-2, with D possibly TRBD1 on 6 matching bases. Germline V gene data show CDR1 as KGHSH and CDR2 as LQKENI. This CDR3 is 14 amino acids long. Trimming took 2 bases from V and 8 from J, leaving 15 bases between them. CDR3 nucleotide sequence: TGTGCCAGCTCACCAAGGCCGCAGGGGAACGGCTACACCTTC. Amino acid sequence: CASSPRPQGNGYTF.

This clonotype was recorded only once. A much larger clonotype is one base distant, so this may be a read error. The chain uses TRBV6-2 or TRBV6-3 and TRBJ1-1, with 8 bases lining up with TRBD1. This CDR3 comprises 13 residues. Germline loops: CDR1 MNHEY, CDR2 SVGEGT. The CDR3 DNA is TGTGCCAGCAGGGGACAGGAGGACACTGTAGCTTTCTTT. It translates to CASRGQEDTVAFF.

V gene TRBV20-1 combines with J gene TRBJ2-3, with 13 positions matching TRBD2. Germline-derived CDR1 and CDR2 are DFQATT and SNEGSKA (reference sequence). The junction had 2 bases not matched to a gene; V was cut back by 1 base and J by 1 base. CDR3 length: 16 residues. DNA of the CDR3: TGCAGTGCTAGAGGGGGACTAGCGGGGCGCACAGATACGCAGTATTTT. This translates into CSARGGLAGRTDTQYF.

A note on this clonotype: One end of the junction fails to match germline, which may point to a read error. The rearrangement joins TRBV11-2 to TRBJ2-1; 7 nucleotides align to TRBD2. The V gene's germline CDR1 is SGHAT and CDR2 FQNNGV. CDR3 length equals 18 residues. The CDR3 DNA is TGTGCCAGCAGCTTAGTGTATTGGCGGGGGATCTCCTACAATGAGCAGTGCTTC. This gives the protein CASSLVYWRGISYNEQCF.

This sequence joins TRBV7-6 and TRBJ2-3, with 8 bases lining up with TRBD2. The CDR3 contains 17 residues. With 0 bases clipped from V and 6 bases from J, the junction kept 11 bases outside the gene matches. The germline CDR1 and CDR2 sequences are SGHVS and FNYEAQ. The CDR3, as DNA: TGTGCCAGCAGCTTAGCTCAGACTAGCGCTGGTGCCGATACGCAGTATTTT. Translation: CASSLAQTSAGADTQYF.

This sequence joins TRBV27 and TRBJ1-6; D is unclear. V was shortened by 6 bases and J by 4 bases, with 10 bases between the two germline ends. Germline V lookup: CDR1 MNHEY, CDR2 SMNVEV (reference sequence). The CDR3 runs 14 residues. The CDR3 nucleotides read TGTGCCAGCAGCCCACTTCTTTATAATTCACCCCTCCACTTT. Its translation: CASSPLLYNSPLHF.

CDR3: CASSFQNEQFF. The DNA of the CDR3 is TGCGCCAGCAGCTTCCAAAATGAGCAGTTCTTC. This chain uses TRBV5-1 with TRBJ2-1; no clear D. V was cut by 2 bases and J by 7 bases, with 4 bases left in between. Germline lookup yields CDR1 SGHRS and CDR2 YFSETQ. The CDR3 runs 11 residues.